This TCR beta chain comes out of a study of cytomegalovirus exposure and HLA in healthy donors. Whole-study results and caveats: Sequencing had likely introduced a cluster of highly shared sequence variants as an artifact.

On this clone: As yet, its antigen is unknown.

CDR1 and CDR2 from the germline V gene are SGDLS and YYNGEE. The CDR3 extends over 13 amino acids. V trimming: 4 bases; J trimming: 10 bases; junction bases outside the gene matches: 7. Researchers ran the PCR with 60 Vbeta and 13 Jbeta primers. The data were produced by immunoSEQ multiplex PCR, yet TCRdb's version contains in-frame clones alone and is incomplete. The sample lists about 76,000 clones, roughly 73% occurring once. This TCR came from a male donor in good health and CMV-seropositive. The specimen sequenced was PBMCs. V and J are TRBV9 and TRBJ1-4, with TRBD1 identical over 7 bases. Written as DNA, the CDR3 is TGTGCCAGCAGCAGTCGACAGGGTGGAAAACTGTTTTTT. It yields the protein CASSSRQGGKLFF.